The 15 T cell receptor beta chains below come from one sample, sequenced in a study of blood T cell repertoires in COVID-19. Assay: immunoSEQ multiplex PCR; the TCRdb copy retains only in-frame clones and omits some. Of roughly 100,000 clones in the sample, about four fifths are singletons; the top ten hold approximately 3.3%. The sequenced sample consisted of peripheral blood. All receptors derive from an elderly woman with active or convalescent COVID-19.

The J gene is TRBJ2-1, the V gene TRBV20-1; 12 nucleotides agree with TRBD2. The CDR3 spans 16 residues. CDR1 and CDR2 (germline): DFQATT, SNEGSKA (reference sequence). With V trimmed by 3 bases and J by 7 bases, 10 bases remained unmatched. CDR3 coding DNA: TGCAGTGCTAGTGGTCTAGCGGGAGGGGGTTTGAATGAGCAGTTCTTC. Residues: CSASGLAGGGLNEQFF.

This chain connects TRBV9 to TRBJ1-2, with TRBD1 matching over 9 bases. Germline CDR1 is SGDLS and CDR2 is YYNGEE. The ends lost 3 bases at V and 8 bases at J; junction bases unmatched: 8. This CDR3 is 14 amino acids long. Written as DNA, the CDR3 is TGTGCCAGCAGCGCAAGGGACAGGGTAACCGGCTACACCTTC. This codes for CASSARDRVTGYTF.

The V call is TRBV6-5, the J call TRBJ1-6; tentative D call: TRBD1 (5 bases). Germline assignment: CDR1 MNHEY and CDR2 SVGAGI. CDR3 length: 16 residues. Between the trimmed V and J ends, which lost 0 bases and 14 bases, there was a span of 20 bases. The CDR3 coding sequence is TGTGCCAGCAGTTACTCGACGGGAGGGGCCCGGGGGACCCTCCACTTT. Encoded protein: CASSYSTGGARGTLHF.

The table lists this clone with a few counts. J is TRBJ2-7 and V is TRBV9, with a possible D match to TRBD1 (6 bases). V was clipped by 6 bases and J by 5 bases, with 15 bases between them. CDR3 length: 13 residues. Germline assignment: CDR1 SGDLS and CDR2 YYNGEE. The CDR3 loop is CASNRTGFHEQYF. The DNA of the CDR3 is TGTGCCAGCAACCGAACAGGGTTCCACGAGCAGTACTTC.

The gene calls are TRBV3-1 (or the pseudogene TRBV3-2) and TRBJ1-2; 8 bases fit TRBD1. CDR3 length: 14 residues. Germline trimming cut 2 bases from V and 5 bases from J; bases unmatched to any gene: 4. Germline V gene data show CDR1 as LGHDT and CDR2 as YNNKEL (reference sequence). CDR3 DNA: TGTGCCAGCAGCCAACAGGGGGCCTCTTATGGCTACACCTTC. This gives the protein CASSQQGASYGYTF.

V gene TRBV5-1 combines with J gene TRBJ1-4; D is uncertain. Germline CDR1 is SGHRS and CDR2 is YFSETQ. This CDR3 has 14 residues. Deletions cut 6 bases from V and 2 bases from J, with 11 bases between. The DNA for the CDR3 is TGCGCCAGCAAACTGGAGGCGACTAATGAAAAACTGTTTTTT. It specifies CASKLEATNEKLFF.

Here the CDR3 DNA reads TGTGCCAGCAGCCCCGCCGGGACAAGGGGGAATGAGCAGTTCTTC. This sequence encodes CASSPAGTRGNEQFF. The V gene is TRBV28, the J gene TRBJ2-1; tentatively, D is TRBD1 (6 bases). Germline CDR1 MDHEN, CDR2 SYDVKM. This CDR3 comprises 15 residues. V was pared by 6 bases and J by 7 bases, with 19 bases between.

The chain has TRBV9 and TRBJ1-2, with 7 bases that match TRBD1. There are 17 residues in the CDR3. The ends lost 0 bases at V and 8 bases at J; junction bases unmatched: 16. The germline CDR1 and CDR2 sequences are SGDLS and YYNGEE. In DNA, the CDR3 is TGTGCCAGCAGCGTAGGGCCCCGAGGAGACAGGGCCGACGGCTACACCTTC. It is translated as CASSVGPRGDRADGYTF.

This clone was counted once. Written as DNA, the CDR3 is TGCAGCGTTACGGGGGTTCTAAGGCACGCACAAGATACGCAGTATTTT. The encoded protein is CSVTGVLRHAQDTQYF. The V gene is TRBV29-1, the J gene TRBJ2-3, with a tentative D call TRBD2 (6 bases). The CDR3 consists of 16 residues. The germline V and J ends were trimmed by 5 bases and 5 bases, with 23 bases remaining between them. From germline, CDR1 is SQVTM and CDR2 ANQGSEA.

V and J are TRBV28 and TRBJ1-2; 9 bases align to TRBD1. Germline V gives CDR1 MDHEN, CDR2 SYDVKM. The CDR3 loop spans 14 amino acids. V shed 3 bases, J shed 4 bases, and the junction held 3 bases outside the gene matches. The CDR3 protein is CASSFGQGSYGYTF. CDR3 sequence (DNA): TGTGCCAGCAGTTTCGGACAGGGGAGCTATGGCTACACCTTC.

The gene calls are TRBV6-5 and TRBJ2-2; possible D gene TRBD2, 6 bases. Trimming took off 5 bases at V and 4 bases at J, with 11 bases between the two ends. This CDR3 spans 14 amino acids. CDR1 is MNHEY, CDR2 SVGAGI, per germline. CDR3 nucleotides: TGTGCCAGCAGTCAGAAGGAGGGCACCGGGGAGCTGTTTTTT. Translating it yields CASSQKEGTGELFF.

The chain has TRBV6-6 and TRBJ1-3, with TRBD1 identical over 7 bases. The CDR3 has 15 residues. CDR1 is MNHNY, CDR2 SVGAGI, per germline (reference sequence). Trimming removed 6 bases from V and 0 bases from J; junction bases left unmatched: 5. The CDR3 nucleotides are TGTGCCAGCAGACACCGACAGGGCTCTGGAAACACCATATATTTT. Translating gives CASRHRQGSGNTIYF.

The chain recombines TRBV7-9 with TRBJ1-5, with D tentatively TRBD1 (5 bases). The V gene's germline CDR1 is SEHNR and CDR2 FQNEAQ (reference sequence). The CDR3 sequence is 15 residues long. Trimming stripped 0 bases from V and 4 bases from J, with 10 bases between. This CDR3 is CASSLADRPNQPQHF. CDR3 DNA sequence: TGTGCCAGCAGCTTAGCCGACAGACCAAATCAGCCCCAGCATTTT. Complete variable domain (other parts from reference TRBV7-9 and TRBJ1-5): DTGVSQNPRHKITKRGQNVTFRCDPISEHNRLYWYRQTLGQGPEFLTYFQNEAQLEKSRLLSDRFSAERPKGSFSTLEIQRTEQGDSAMYLCASSLADRPNQPQHFGDGTRLSIL.

This clone showed up just once. This CDR3 reads CASSEVGLDYGYTF. Here the CDR3 DNA reads TGTGCCAGCAGTGAAGTCGGTTTAGATTATGGCTACACCTTC. The rearrangement joins TRBV6-1 to TRBJ1-2; D call uncertain. The CDR3 runs 14 residues. The germline V gene encodes CDR1 MNHNS and CDR2 SASEGT. Between the trimmed V and J ends, which lost 1 base and 5 bases, there was a span of 11 bases.

This rearrangement joins TRBV29-1 to TRBJ2-7, with TRBD1 matching over 11 bases. This CDR3 has 13 residues. The junction had 6 bases not matched to a gene; V was cut back by 6 bases and J by 5 bases. Germline CDR1 reads SQVTM; CDR2 reads ANQGSEA. In DNA, the CDR3 is TGCAGCGTCACCGGGACAGGGGGTCACGAGCAGTACTTC. Encoded protein: CSVTGTGGHEQYF.